Sequencing of this T cell receptor (beta chain) was carried out in a study of radiotherapy plus CTLA-4 blockade in lung cancer. Study-level background: Objective responses arose in approximately 20% of patients, and 31% experienced disease control. Study observations and caveats: Following radiotherapy plus ipilimumab, tumor-derived TCR clones expanded in the blood. Response was reportedly best predicted by early blood T cell clone dynamics, with interferon-beta.

A word on this clone: Its antigen is still unknown.

Profiled with immunoSEQ multiplex PCR; TCRdb holds only in-frame clones, not every one. The sample includes 35,000 to 40,000 clones, 80% to 90% of them seen just once. Patients with chemo-refractory metastatic non-small-cell lung cancer received focal radiation plus CTLA-4 blockade with ipilimumab. This sequence originates from a human donor with non-small cell lung cancer whose response to radiotherapy plus ipilimumab could not be evaluated. The sequencing used peripheral blood, collected from a patient treated with radiotherapy plus ipilimumab.

In nucleotides, the CDR3 is TGTGCCAGCAGCTTCCGGAGCCTGACAGGGGGCGTTCAGCCCCAGCATTTT. Its translation is CASSFRSLTGGVQPQHF. V gene TRBV7-3 combines with J gene TRBJ1-5, with TRBD1 matching 10 bases. J gave up 6 bases and V 3 bases, and 11 bases lay outside the gene matches. The CDR3 loop spans 17 amino acids. In germline, CDR1 is SGHTA, CDR2 FQGTGA. The full variable domain, completed using reference TRBV7-3 and TRBJ1-5, is GAGVSQTPSNKVTEKGKYVELRCDPISGHTALYWYRQSLGQGPEFLIYFQGTGAADDSGLPNDRFFAVRPEGSVSTLKIQRTERGDSAVYLCASSFRSLTGGVQPQHFGDGTRLSIL.